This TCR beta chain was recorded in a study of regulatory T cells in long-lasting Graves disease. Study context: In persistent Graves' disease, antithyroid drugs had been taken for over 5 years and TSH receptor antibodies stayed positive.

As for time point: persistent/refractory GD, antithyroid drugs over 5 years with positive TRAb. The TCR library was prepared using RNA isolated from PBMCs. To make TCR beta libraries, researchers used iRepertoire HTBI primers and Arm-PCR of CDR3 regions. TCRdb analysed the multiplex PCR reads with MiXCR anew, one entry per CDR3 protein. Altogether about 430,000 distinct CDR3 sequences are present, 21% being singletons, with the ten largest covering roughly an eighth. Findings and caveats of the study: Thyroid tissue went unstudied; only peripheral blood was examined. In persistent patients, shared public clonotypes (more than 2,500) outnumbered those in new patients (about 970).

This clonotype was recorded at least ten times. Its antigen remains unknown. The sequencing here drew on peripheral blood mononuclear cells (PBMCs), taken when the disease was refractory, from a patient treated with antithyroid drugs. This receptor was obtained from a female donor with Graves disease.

CDR3 protein: CAISDMREDQETQYF. CDR3 nucleotides: TGTGCCATCAGTGATATGAGGGAGGACCAAGAGACCCAGTACTTC. The genes are TRBV10-3 and TRBJ2-5, with D tentatively TRBD2 (6 bases). Per germline, CDR1 ENHRY and CDR2 SYGVKD. V lost 3 bases and J 0 bases, leaving 11 bases between the germline ends. The CDR3 runs to 15 residues.